This T cell receptor (beta chain) was recovered during a study of blood T cell repertoires in COVID-19. V was trimmed by 1 base and J by 1 base, leaving 11 bases between them. The germline V gene has CDR1 GTSNPN and CDR2 SVGIG (reference sequence). This CDR3 contains 15 residues. Produced via immunoSEQ multiplex PCR; TCRdb's table is partial and in-frame only. The repertoire has more than 90,000 clones, 85% to 95% of them found once; the top ten carry 5.7%. The sequence came from a man in his forties or fifties with active COVID-19. The sequencing sample was made of peripheral blood. This rearrangement joins TRBV30 to TRBJ1-5; perhaps TRBD1 as D (5 bases). CDR3 coding DNA: TGTGCCTGGAGTGGGAACAGGTTCAGCAATCAGCCCCAGCATTTT. Protein: CAWSGNRFSNQPQHF. Together with reference TRBV30 and TRBJ1-5, the CDR3 gives the full variable domain: SQTIHQWPATLVQPVGSPLSLECTVEGTSNPNLYWYRQAAGRGLQLLFYSVGIGQISSEVPQNLSASRPQDRQFILSSKKLLLSDSGFYLCAWSGNRFSNQPQHFGDGTRLSIL.